This is a list of T cell receptor beta chains from one sample in a study of blood T cell repertoires in COVID-19. The repertoire was sequenced with immunoSEQ multiplex PCR; TCRdb's copy has only in-frame clones and lacks some. The sample carries some 280,000 clones, around 90% recorded once. Sequencing used peripheral blood. The receptors originated from a woman aged 35 to 49 who had recovered from COVID-19. The CDR3 runs from the conserved cysteine through the conserved F or W. D genes are given only for firm matches. Clone sizes are given selectively: once, few, many, or a class where the clone is expanded.

size: -
D: TRBD2
V: TRBV27
J: TRBJ2-7
DNA: TGTGCCAGCAGTTTCCTTGGACTAGGTGGTTCGTACGAGCAGTACTTC
CDR3: CASSFLGLGGSYEQYF

size: -
D: -
V: TRBV9
J: TRBJ2-7
DNA: TGTGCCAGCAGCCCGCGGGACAGCTCCTACGAGCAGTACTTC
CDR3: CASSPRDSSYEQYF

size: once
D: -
V: TRBV20-1
J: TRBJ2-7
DNA: TGCAGTGCTAGTCTGTCGTCCTACGAGCAGTACTTC
CDR3: CSASLSSYEQYF

size: -
D: -
V: TRBV3-1/TRBV3-2
J: TRBJ2-1
DNA: TGTGCCAGCAGCCAATTTAGTCCATACAATGAGCAGTTCTTC
CDR3: CASSQFSPYNEQFF

size: -
D: -
V: TRBV5-1
J: TRBJ2-5
DNA: TGCGCCAGCAGCTTGGTGGGGGCAGTGGGGAAGACCCAGTACTTC
CDR3: CASSLVGAVGKTQYF

size: -
D: -
V: TRBV2
J: TRBJ2-2
DNA: TGTGCCAGCAGTGCACAACTAGCCGTGAACACCGGGGAGCTGTTTTTT
CDR3: CASSAQLAVNTGELFF

size: once
D: TRBD1
V: TRBV11-1
J: TRBJ2-3
DNA: TGTGCCAGCAGGCCGGGGACAGGGGGCACAGATACGCAGTATTTT
CDR3: CASRPGTGGTDTQYF

size: -
D: -
V: TRBV7-2
J: TRBJ1-6
DNA: TGTGCCAGCAGCGGGGACCGCCGGGGGAATTCACCCCTCCACTTT
CDR3: CASSGDRRGNSPLHF

size: -
D: TRBD2
V: TRBV5-1
J: TRBJ2-7
DNA: TGCGCCAGCAGCTTCCAACTAGCGGGAGAGAACCAAGCCTACGAGCAGTACTTC
CDR3: CASSFQLAGENQAYEQYF

size: once
D: TRBD1
V: TRBV27
J: TRBJ1-6
DNA: TGTGCCAGCAGTGCCGGGACAGGGGGGTACTCACCCCTCCACTTT
CDR3: CASSAGTGGYSPLHF

size: -
D: TRBD2
V: TRBV2
J: TRBJ2-3
DNA: TGTGCCACCGCGGCTAGCGGGAGCTCAGATACGCAGTATTTT
CDR3: CATAASGSSDTQYF

size: -
D: TRBD1
V: TRBV5-4
J: TRBJ2-2
DNA: TGTGCCAGCAGCTTTGCAGGGGGAACCGGGGAGCTGTTTTTT
CDR3: CASSFAGGTGELFF

size: -
D: TRBD1
V: TRBV11-2
J: TRBJ1-1
DNA: TGTGCCAGCAGCTCGTCCCGGGACAGGGGGCAGACTGAAGCTTTCTTT
CDR3: CASSSSRDRGQTEAFF

size: -
D: -
V: TRBV3-1/TRBV3-2
J: TRBJ2-3
DNA: TGTGCCAGCAGCCGTGGGGGCGGCACAGATACGCAGTATTTT
CDR3: CASSRGGGTDTQYF

size: -
D: TRBD1
V: TRBV5-5
J: TRBJ1-5
DNA: TGTGCCAGCAGTGTTCTGGGACAGCGCAATCAGCCCCAGCATTTT
CDR3: CASSVLGQRNQPQHF

size: -
D: TRBD2
V: TRBV5-1
J: TRBJ2-7
DNA: TGCGCCAGCAGCTTGGTAAGCGGGAGCTCCTACGAGCAGTACTTC
CDR3: CASSLVSGSSYEQYF

size: -
D: -
V: TRBV28
J: TRBJ1-2
DNA: TGTGCCAGCAGCACCTTCCGCCGGACACCATACTATGGCTACACCTTC
CDR3: CASSTFRRTPYYGYTF

size: -
D: TRBD2
V: TRBV9
J: TRBJ2-2
DNA: TGTGCCAGCAGCGTAGAGGGGAGGGTCACCGGGGAGCTGTTTTTT
CDR3: CASSVEGRVTGELFF

size: -
D: TRBD2
V: TRBV5-4
J: TRBJ2-1
DNA: TGTGCCAGCACCCAGGGGACTAGCTTCTACAATGAGCAGTTCTTC
CDR3: CASTQGTSFYNEQFF

size: -
D: TRBD1
V: TRBV7-9
J: TRBJ2-7
DNA: TGTGCCAGCAGTCGACAGGGCAGGTACGAGCAGTACTTC
CDR3: CASSRQGRYEQYF

size: -
D: -
V: TRBV10-3
J: TRBJ2-3
DNA: TGTGCCATCAGTGACCCTCGTGGCAGGGGGGGCACAGATACGCAGTATTTT
CDR3: CAISDPRGRGGTDTQYF

size: -
D: TRBD2
V: TRBV28
J: TRBJ2-1
DNA: TGTGCCAGCAAGTCCGGACTAGCGGTATCCTACAATGAGCAGTTCTTC
CDR3: CASKSGLAVSYNEQFF

size: -
D: -
V: TRBV7-9
J: TRBJ2-1
DNA: TGTGCCAGCAGCTCCGGGACTCCTGCCGAGCAGTTCTTC
CDR3: CASSSGTPAEQFF

size: -
D: TRBD1
V: TRBV10-3
J: TRBJ2-2
DNA: TGTGCCATCAGGGAGACAGGGACCGGGGAGCTGTTTTTT
CDR3: CAIRETGTGELFF

size: -
D: TRBD1
V: TRBV18
J: TRBJ1-5
DNA: TGTGCCAGCTCACCCGCCTCGGACAGGGAAAGCAATCAGCCCCAGCATTTT
CDR3: CASSPASDRESNQPQHF

size: -
D: TRBD2
V: TRBV6-5
J: TRBJ2-7
DNA: TGTGCCAGCAGGGGACTAGTTTTCCACGAGCAGTACTTC
CDR3: CASRGLVFHEQYF

size: -
D: TRBD1
V: TRBV11-3
J: TRBJ2-5
DNA: TGTGCCAGCAGCCCCCAAGACAGGGAAGGAGAGACCCAGTACTTC
CDR3: CASSPQDREGETQYF

size: -
D: TRBD2
V: TRBV7-3
J: TRBJ2-3
DNA: TGTGCCAGCAGCTTAGAGGCTAGCGGGGGGGCTAGCACAGATACGCAGTATTTT
CDR3: CASSLEASGGASTDTQYF

size: -
D: TRBD2
V: TRBV28
J: TRBJ2-5
DNA: TGTGCCAGCACCAAACCGGGACTAGCGGTCCAAGAGACCCAGTACTTC
CDR3: CASTKPGLAVQETQYF

size: -
D: TRBD2
V: TRBV19
J: TRBJ2-7
DNA: TGTGCCAGTAGTACACTAGCGGGAGGCCCATACGAGCAGTACTTC
CDR3: CASSTLAGGPYEQYF

size: -
D: TRBD1
V: TRBV5-1
J: TRBJ1-4
DNA: TGCGCCAGCAGCTTGGAGCCTCAGGGGGCAAATGAAAAACTGTTTTTT
CDR3: CASSLEPQGANEKLFF

size: -
D: -
V: TRBV7-9
J: TRBJ1-1
DNA: TGTGCCAGCAGCTTTATCGGACATGCCACTGAAGCTTTCTTT
CDR3: CASSFIGHATEAFF

size: -
D: -
V: TRBV28
J: TRBJ1-1
DNA: TGTGCCAGCAGGGGGGGGGCCCAGAACACTGAAGCTTTCTTT
CDR3: CASRGGAQNTEAFF

size: -
D: TRBD1
V: TRBV25-1
J: TRBJ2-5
DNA: TGTGCCAGCAGTGGATTTACCGGGGCAGGGGGCCGGGAGACCCAGTACTTC
CDR3: CASSGFTGAGGRETQYF

size: -
D: TRBD1
V: TRBV2
J: TRBJ1-2
DNA: TGTGCCAGCAGAGAAACAGGGGGTCATGGCTACACCTTC
CDR3: CASRETGGHGYTF

size: -
D: -
V: TRBV5-4
J: TRBJ1-1
DNA: TGTGCCAGCAGCCGTCAAGGACAGAACACTGAAGCTTTCTTT
CDR3: CASSRQGQNTEAFF

size: -
D: TRBD1
V: TRBV7-8
J: TRBJ1-1
DNA: TGTGCCAGCAGCTTAACCGGGACAGCTAGGCCTGAAGCTTTCTTT
CDR3: CASSLTGTARPEAFF

size: few
D: -
V: TRBV19
J: TRBJ1-5
DNA: TGTGCCAGTTCCTTCGCGGTAGACGGTCAGCCCCAGCATTTT
CDR3: CASSFAVDGQPQHF

size: -
D: TRBD2
V: TRBV6-6
J: TRBJ2-2
DNA: TGTGCCAGCAGCCAACCTCTAGCGGGAGGTACCGGGGAGCTGTTTTTT
CDR3: CASSQPLAGGTGELFF

size: -
D: TRBD2
V: TRBV28
J: TRBJ2-1
DNA: TGTGCCAGCAGTGGACTAGCGGGAGGAAGGAATGAGCAGTTCTTC
CDR3: CASSGLAGGRNEQFF

size: -
D: -
V: TRBV7-8
J: TRBJ1-1
DNA: TGTGCCAGCAGCAGAGGGGGACATAACACTGAAGCTTTCTTT
CDR3: CASSRGGHNTEAFF

size: -
D: TRBD1
V: TRBV10-3
J: TRBJ1-2
DNA: TGTGCCATCAGTGAGACCTCGACAGGGGCAGCCTATGGCTACACCTTC
CDR3: CAISETSTGAAYGYTF

size: -
D: TRBD2
V: TRBV10-1
J: TRBJ2-3
DNA: TGCGCCAGCAGTACGGGGGGAGACGTGGATACGCAGTATTTT
CDR3: CASSTGGDVDTQYF